There are a few counts of the clone carrying this T cell receptor beta chain. Its specificity is unknown. The sample is drawn from a study of CD8 T cells in ankylosing spondylitis. Study results and limitations: Ankylosing spondylitis blood appeared to be characterized by a TCR beta motif of about eight highly homologous variants.

One entry per CDR3 protein results from TCRdb running MiXCR on the 5' RACE reads. The sample shows approximately 340,000 distinct CDR3 sequences, roughly 15% of them seen only once. V gave up 8 bases and J gave up 1 base, with 11 bases separating them. Germline CDR1 reads DFQATT; CDR2 reads SNEGSKA (reference sequence). CDR3 length: 12 residues. The TCR comes from a male donor with ankylosing spondylitis or in good health (not recorded which). Sample: blood, either unsorted or a sorted T cell fraction (not recorded which). The gene calls are TRBV20-1 and TRBJ1-1; D call uncertain. In DNA form, the CDR3 reads TGCAGTACCCAGCGGGGGAACACTGAAGCTTTCTTT. Its translation: CSTQRGNTEAFF.